This TCR beta chain was recovered during a study of T-cell reconstitution after alpha-beta-depleted transplantation in children. Study observations and caveats: Several hundred expanded graft clones reportedly were the source of alpha-beta T cells about two months after transplant. Newly made T cells mostly supplied T-cell counts and diversity one year after transplant.

A remark on this clonotype: Antigen specificity is unknown.

Library preparation (for TCRbeta) was performed with unique molecular identifiers. Each CDR3 protein gets one entry after TCRdb re-called the PCR reads with MiXCR. The sample includes under 85,000 distinct CDR3 sequences, roughly 20% of them seen just once. The CDR3 covers 12 residues. Germline V CDR1 and CDR2: SGHAT, FQNNGV. V gave up 1 base and J gave up 5 bases, with 6 bases separating them. Specimen: PBMCs, mostly from graft donor cells, collected 360 days after TCRalphabeta/CD19-depleted stem cell transplant. The sequence was obtained from a male patient aged 2-9 years who had a stem cell transplant for acute lymphoblastic leukemia, so the T cells may come from the graft donor. The V gene is TRBV11-2, the J gene TRBJ2-7; D gene unclear. CDR3 in amino acids: CASSLVPNEQYF. The DNA of the CDR3 is TGTGCCAGCAGCTTAGTTCCCAACGAGCAGTACTTC.